This T cell receptor (beta chain) comes out of a study of T cells in Graves' hyperthyroidism and ophthalmopathy. TCR beta CDR3 regions were amplified from RNA transcripts. TCR CDR3 underwent first-round RT-PCR with the HTBI primer set. MiXCR, run by TCRdb on the multiplex PCR reads, gives a single entry per CDR3 protein. This sample carries a few hundred thousand distinct CDR3 sequences, roughly 15% of them seen once, and the ten largest clones take 5.3%. This clonotype came up many times. There are 15 residues in the CDR3. V lost 2 bases, J lost 2 bases, and 13 bases lay in between. Germline V gene data show CDR1 as MNHEY and CDR2 as SMNVEV (reference sequence).

The receptor comes from a woman under 30 with Graves' hyperthyroidism. The genes are TRBV27 and TRBJ2-7; maybe TRBD2 (6 bases). Sequenced: blood. CDR3 loop: CASSLPGRSAYEQYF. In DNA, the CDR3 is TGTGCCAGCAGTTTACCGGGGAGGTCTGCCTACGAGCAGTACTTC.